The source of this T cell receptor (beta chain) is a study of blood T cell repertoires in COVID-19. Study in general: The samples span acute and convalescent COVID-19 from the United States, Italy and Spain.

The V gene's germline CDR1 is LGHNA and CDR2 YSLEER. CDR3 size: 13 residues. V was clipped by 0 bases and J by 2 bases, with 4 bases between them. Under the authors' procedure: Amplification of reference gene primers was used by the study to estimate nucleated cell counts. The data were produced by immunoSEQ multiplex PCR, yet TCRdb's version contains in-frame clones alone and is incomplete. From that table come the V and J calls and clone size; the DNA was used to work out D and trimming. The data contain tens of thousands of clones, around four fifths of them singletons. The sequenced material came from peripheral blood. The chain carries TRBV4-3 and TRBJ1-2; D gene uncertain. The TCR originated in a man over 45 with acute or convalescent COVID-19. CDR3 DNA: TGCGCCAGCAGCCAAGAGCGGAACTATGGCTACACCTTC. Translating it yields CASSQERNYGYTF.